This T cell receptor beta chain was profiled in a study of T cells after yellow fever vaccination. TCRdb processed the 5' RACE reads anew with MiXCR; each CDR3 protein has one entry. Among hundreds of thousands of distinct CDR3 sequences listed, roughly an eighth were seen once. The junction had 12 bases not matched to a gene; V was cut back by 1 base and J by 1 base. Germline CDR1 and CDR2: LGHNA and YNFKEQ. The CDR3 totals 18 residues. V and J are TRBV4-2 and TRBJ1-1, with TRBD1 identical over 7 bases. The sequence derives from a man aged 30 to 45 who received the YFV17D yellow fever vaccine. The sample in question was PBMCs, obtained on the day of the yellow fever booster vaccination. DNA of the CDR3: TGTGCCAGCAGCCAAGTTGCAGGACAGGAAGGACCGAACACTGAAGCTTTCTTT. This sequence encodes CASSQVAGQEGPNTEAFF.